This T cell receptor beta chain was obtained from a study of Ad26.COV2.S vaccination and SARS-CoV-2 variants. Study-level background: Donor was in the COV1001 Ad26.COV2.S trial arm. Each vaccinee took Ad26.COV2.S intramuscularly, once or twice 56 days apart.

The treatment here: roughly 20 received Ad26.COV2.S at low or high dose, single or two shots; 5 received placebo; per-sample allocation not given. Samples came from day 63 after the first vaccine or placebo injection. Aged 18-55 years, donor was enrolled in Boston around 2020. An Ad26 vector expressing Wuhan-strain SARS-CoV-2 spike constituted the vaccine. The table came from immunoSEQ multiplex PCR; TCRdb's copy has only in-frame clones and leaves some out. The sample yields under 600,000 clones, approximately 90% seen once. The CDR3 is 14 amino acids. The V and J genes are TRBV21-1 and TRBJ2-7; TRBD1, the table's D call, lacks a check against the DNA. TRBV21-1 corresponds to a pseudogene. Sequencing used peripheral blood, obtained in a trial of Ad26.COV2.S vaccine versus placebo. The TCR was taken from a person aged 18 to 65 who received the Ad26.COV2.S COVID-19 vaccine or a placebo. This CDR3 is CASSMGQGIHEQYF. DNA for the CDR3: TGTGCCAGCAGCATGGGACAGGGAATACACGAGCAGTACTTC.